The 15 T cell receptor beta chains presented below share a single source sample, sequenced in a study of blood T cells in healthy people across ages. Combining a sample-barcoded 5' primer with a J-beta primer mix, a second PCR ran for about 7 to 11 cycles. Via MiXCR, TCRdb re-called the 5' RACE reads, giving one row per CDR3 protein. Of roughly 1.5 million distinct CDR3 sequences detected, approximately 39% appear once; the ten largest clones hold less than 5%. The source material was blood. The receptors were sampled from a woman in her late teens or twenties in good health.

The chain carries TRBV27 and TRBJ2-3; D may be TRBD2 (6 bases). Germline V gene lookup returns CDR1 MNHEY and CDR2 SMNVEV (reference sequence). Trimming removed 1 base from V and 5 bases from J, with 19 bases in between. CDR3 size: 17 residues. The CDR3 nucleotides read TGTGCCAGCAGTTTATTAGGTCCCGGCGGGGCCTTAGATACGCAGTATTTT. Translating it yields CASSLLGPGGALDTQYF.

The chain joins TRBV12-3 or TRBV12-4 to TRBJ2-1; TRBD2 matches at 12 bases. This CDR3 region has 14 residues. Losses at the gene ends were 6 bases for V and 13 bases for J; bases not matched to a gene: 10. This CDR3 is CASRDLTSGGPQFF. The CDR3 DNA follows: TGTGCCAGCAGAGACCTCACTAGCGGGGGGCCTCAGTTCTTC.

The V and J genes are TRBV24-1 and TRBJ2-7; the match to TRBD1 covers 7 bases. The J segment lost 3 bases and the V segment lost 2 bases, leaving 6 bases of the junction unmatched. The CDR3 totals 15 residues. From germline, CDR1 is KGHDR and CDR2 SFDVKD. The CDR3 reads CATSDSRDRYYEQYF. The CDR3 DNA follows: TGTGCCACCAGTGATTCCAGGGACAGATACTACGAGCAGTACTTC.

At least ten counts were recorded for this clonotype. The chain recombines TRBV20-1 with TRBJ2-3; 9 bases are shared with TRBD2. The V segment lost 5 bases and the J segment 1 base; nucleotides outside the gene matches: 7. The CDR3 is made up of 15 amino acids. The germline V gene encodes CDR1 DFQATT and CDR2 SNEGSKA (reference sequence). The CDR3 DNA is TGCAGTGCTCCCATTCGGACTAGCGGCACAGATACGCAGTATTTT. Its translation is CSAPIRTSGTDTQYF.

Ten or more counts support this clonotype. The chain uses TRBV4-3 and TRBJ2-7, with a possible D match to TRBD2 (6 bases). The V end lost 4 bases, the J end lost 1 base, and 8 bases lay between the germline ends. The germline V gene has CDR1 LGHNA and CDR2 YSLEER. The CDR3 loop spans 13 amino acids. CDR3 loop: CASSRDLSYEQYF. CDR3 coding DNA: TGCGCCAGCAGCCGGGACTTGTCCTACGAGCAGTACTTC.

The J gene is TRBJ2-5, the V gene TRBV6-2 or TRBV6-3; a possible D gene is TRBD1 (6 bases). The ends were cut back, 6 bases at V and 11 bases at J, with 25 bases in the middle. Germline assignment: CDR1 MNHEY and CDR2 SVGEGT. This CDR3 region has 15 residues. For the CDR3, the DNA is TGTGCCAGCAGAAGGGGGAGAAGACCAGCGGAGGAGCAGTACTTC. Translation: CASRRGRRPAEEQYF.

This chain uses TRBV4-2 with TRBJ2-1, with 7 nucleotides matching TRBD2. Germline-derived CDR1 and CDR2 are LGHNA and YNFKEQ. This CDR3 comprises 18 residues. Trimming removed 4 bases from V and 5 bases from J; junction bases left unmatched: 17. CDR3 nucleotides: TGTGCCAGCAGCCTCCCTCCCAGAGTTCCTAGCGGACACAATGAGCAGTTCTTC. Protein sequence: CASSLPPRVPSGHNEQFF.

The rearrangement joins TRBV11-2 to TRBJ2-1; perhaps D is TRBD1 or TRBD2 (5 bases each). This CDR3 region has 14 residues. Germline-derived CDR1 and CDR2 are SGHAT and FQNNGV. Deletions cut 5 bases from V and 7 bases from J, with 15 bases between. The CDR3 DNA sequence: TGTGCCAGCAGCCCCCCTCAGGGAGTGAATGAGCAGTTCTTC. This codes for CASSPPQGVNEQFF.

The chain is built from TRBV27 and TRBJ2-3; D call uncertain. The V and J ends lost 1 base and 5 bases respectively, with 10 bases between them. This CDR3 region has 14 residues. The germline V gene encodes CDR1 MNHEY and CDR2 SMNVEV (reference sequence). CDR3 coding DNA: TGTGCCAGCAGTTTATTGGGAACTGGAGATACGCAGTATTTT. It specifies CASSLLGTGDTQYF.

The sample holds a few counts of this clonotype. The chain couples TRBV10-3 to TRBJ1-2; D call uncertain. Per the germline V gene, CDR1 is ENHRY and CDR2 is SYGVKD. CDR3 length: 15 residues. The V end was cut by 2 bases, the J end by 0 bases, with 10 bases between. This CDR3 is CAISEQVNPNYGYTF. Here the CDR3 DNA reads TGTGCCATCAGTGAGCAGGTGAACCCTAACTATGGCTACACCTTC.

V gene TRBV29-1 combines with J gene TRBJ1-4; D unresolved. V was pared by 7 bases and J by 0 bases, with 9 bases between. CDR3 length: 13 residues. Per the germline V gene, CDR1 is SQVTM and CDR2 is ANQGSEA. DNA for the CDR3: TGCAGCGGTCTCCTTACAACTAATGAAAAACTGTTTTTT. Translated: CSGLLTTNEKLFF.

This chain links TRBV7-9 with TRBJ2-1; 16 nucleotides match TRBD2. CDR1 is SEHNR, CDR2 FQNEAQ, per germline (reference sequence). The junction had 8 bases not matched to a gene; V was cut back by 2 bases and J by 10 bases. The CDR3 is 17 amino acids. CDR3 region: CASSLSGLAGGPQEQFF. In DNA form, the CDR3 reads TGTGCCAGCAGCTTATCGGGACTAGCGGGGGGGCCTCAGGAGCAGTTCTTC.

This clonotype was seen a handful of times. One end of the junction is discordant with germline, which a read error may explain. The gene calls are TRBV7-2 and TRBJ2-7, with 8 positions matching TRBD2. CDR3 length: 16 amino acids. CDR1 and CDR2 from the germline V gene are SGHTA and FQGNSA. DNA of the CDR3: TGTGCCAGCAGTTTAGTCCCCGCGGGGGGCGGTTACGAGCAGTACTTC. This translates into CASSLVPAGGGYEQYF.

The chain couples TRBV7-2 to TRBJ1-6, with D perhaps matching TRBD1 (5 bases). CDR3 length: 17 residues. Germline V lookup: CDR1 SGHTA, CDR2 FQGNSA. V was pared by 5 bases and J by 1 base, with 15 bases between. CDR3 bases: TGTGCCAGCAGCCCTGGGACTGGAAATTCCTATAATTCACCCCTCCACTTT. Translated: CASSPGTGNSYNSPLHF.

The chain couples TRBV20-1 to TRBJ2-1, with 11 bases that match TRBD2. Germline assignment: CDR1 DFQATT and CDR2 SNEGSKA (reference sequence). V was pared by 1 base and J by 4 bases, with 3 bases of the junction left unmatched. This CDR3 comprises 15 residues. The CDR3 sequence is CSARVGTSGYNEQFF. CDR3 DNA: TGCAGTGCTAGAGTCGGGACTAGCGGTTACAATGAGCAGTTCTTC.